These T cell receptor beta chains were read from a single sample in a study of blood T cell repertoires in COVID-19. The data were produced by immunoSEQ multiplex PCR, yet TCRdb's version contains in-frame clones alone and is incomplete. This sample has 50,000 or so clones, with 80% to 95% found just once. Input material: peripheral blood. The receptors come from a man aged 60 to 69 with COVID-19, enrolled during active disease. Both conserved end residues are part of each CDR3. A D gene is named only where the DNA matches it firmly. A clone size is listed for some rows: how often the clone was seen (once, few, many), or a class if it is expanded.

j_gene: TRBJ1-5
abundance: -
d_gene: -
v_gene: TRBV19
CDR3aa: CASSPLGRYSNQPQHF
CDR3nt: TGTGCCAGTAGTCCCTTGGGGCGGTATAGCAATCAGCCCCAGCATTTT

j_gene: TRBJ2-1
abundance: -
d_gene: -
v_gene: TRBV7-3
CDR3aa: CASSLKGGTDSYNEQFF
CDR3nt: TGTGCCAGCAGCTTAAAGGGCGGGACTGATTCCTACAATGAGCAGTTCTTC

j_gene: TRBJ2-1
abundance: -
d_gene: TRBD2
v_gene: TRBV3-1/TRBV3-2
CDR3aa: CASSPGGGGAYEQFF
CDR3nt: TGTGCCAGCAGCCCGGGTGGCGGGGGGGCGTATGAGCAGTTCTTC

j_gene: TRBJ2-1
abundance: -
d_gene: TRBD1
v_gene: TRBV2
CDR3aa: CANRQGGGLYEQFF
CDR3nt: TGTGCCAACAGACAGGGGGGGGGCCTGTATGAGCAGTTCTTC

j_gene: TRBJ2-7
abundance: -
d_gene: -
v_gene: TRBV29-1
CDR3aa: CSVNKGPFGEQYF
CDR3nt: TGCAGCGTTAATAAGGGGCCCTTCGGTGAGCAGTACTTC

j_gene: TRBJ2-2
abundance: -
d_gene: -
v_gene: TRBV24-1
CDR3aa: CATSFNVGLNTGELFF
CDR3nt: TGTGCCACCAGTTTTAATGTCGGACTTAACACCGGGGAGCTGTTTTTT

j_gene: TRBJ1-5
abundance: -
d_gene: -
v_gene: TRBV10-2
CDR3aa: CASSGVTAANQPQHF
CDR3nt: TGCGCCAGCAGTGGAGTTACAGCAGCAAATCAGCCCCAGCATTTT

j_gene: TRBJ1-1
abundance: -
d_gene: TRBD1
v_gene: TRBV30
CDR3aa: CAWQRQGEAFF
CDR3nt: TGTGCCTGGCAGAGACAGGGCGAAGCTTTCTTT

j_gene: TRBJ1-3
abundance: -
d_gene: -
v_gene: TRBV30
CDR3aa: CAWRGRGGNTIYF
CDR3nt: TGTGCCTGGAGGGGGAGGGGGGGAAACACCATATATTTT

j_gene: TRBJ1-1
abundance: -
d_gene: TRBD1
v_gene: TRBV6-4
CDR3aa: CASRDRSNTEAFF
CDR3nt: TGTGCCAGCCGGGACAGGTCGAACACTGAAGCTTTCTTT

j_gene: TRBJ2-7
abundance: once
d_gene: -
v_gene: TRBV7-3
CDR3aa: CASSLTRSAQGKREQYF
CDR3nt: TGTGCCAGCAGCTTAACGAGGTCCGCCCAGGGGAAGAGGGAGCAGTACTTC

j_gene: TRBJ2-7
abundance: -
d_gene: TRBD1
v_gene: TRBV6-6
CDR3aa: CASSGTGYEQYF
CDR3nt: TGTGCCAGCAGTGGGACAGGGTACGAGCAGTACTTC